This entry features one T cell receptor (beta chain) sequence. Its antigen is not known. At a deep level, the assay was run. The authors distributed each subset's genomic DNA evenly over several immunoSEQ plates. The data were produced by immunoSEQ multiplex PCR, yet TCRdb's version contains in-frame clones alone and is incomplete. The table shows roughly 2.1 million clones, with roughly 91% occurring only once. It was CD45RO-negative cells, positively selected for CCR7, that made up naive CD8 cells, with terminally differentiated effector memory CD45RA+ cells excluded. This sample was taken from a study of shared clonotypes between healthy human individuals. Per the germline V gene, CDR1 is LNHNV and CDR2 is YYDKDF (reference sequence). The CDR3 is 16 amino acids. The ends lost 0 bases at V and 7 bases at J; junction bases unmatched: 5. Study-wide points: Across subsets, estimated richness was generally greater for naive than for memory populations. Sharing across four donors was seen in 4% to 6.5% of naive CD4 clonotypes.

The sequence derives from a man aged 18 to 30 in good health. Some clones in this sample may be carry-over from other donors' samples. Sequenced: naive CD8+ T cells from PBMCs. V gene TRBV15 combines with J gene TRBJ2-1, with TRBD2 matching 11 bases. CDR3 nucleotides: TGTGCCACCAGCAGAGATGGGACTAGCGGCAGAAATGAGCAGTTCTTC. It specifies CATSRDGTSGRNEQFF.